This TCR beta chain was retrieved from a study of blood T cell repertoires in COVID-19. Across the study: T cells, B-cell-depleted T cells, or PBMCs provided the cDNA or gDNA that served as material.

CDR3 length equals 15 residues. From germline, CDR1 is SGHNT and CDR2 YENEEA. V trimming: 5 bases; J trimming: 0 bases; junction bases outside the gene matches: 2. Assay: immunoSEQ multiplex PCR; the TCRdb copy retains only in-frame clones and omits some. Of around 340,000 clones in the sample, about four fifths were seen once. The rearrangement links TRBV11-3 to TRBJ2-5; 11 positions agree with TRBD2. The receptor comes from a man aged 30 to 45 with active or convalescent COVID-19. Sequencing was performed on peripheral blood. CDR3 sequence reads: CASSPGLADQETQYF. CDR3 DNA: TGTGCCAGCAGCCCGGGACTAGCGGACCAAGAGACCCAGTACTTC.